The TCR beta chain under discussion was sequenced for a study of early T cells in non-severe SARS-CoV-2 infection (dated by TCRdb to the early 2020s). Study-level background: TCR sequencing used bulk RNA from unsorted whole blood, so alpha and beta chains could not be paired.

Library method: 5' RACE. The sequencer listed for this sample is NextSeq 500. The TCR library protocol attached unique molecular identifiers to individual cDNA molecules to correct for sequencing error and PCR bias. TCR alpha and beta chains were both sequenced, and the abundances of alpha and beta sequences in each sample were closely correlated with each other. Concerning the study's data processing: Decombinator V4 was used to perform V gene, J gene and CDR3 annotation of TCR sequences. TCRs were defined as expanded if a significant change between any two time points was detected under a Poisson model with p below 0.0001. TCR abundances were normalised to the total number of TCRs sequenced in each sample and reported as counts per million. MAIT TCRs were defined by TRAV1-2 paired with TRAJ12, TRAJ20 or TRAJ33, and iNKT TCRs by TRAV10 paired with TRAJ18. VDJdb, accessed on 1 November 2021, was searched for TCRs annotated for CMV, EBV and SARS-CoV-2, and TCRs annotated for more than one antigen were excluded. The public reads were reanalyzed by TCRdb: fastp trimming at Q25, MiXCR alignment, in-frame beta chains only. Under each unique CDR3 protein, matching rows form one entry showing the most common genes and DNA. The V and J calls, along with clone size, are taken from TCRdb and not from the paper's own processing. Recorded for this sample are 45,000 to 55,000 distinct CDR3 sequences; 6.2% of them occurred a single time. The ten most abundant clones make up about 3.9% of the sample.

A case-control design nested within a healthcare worker cohort in London, UK, was used, with weekly nasopharyngeal swab PCR tests and blood sampling performed. Healthcare workers were recruited between 23 and 31 March 2020, during the week of the UK lockdown, and were followed weekly for up to about 15 weeks. V sheds 6 bases and J sheds 3 bases, leaving 13 bases between their ends. CDR1 and CDR2 are drawn from the germline V gene (reference sequence): SEHNR, FQNEAQ. Inclusive of the bounding cysteine and phenylalanine, the CDR3 is 14 residues long. Only the CDR3 region is kept as DNA, spanning 42 bases read in frame from base 1. Points the paper makes about the study in general: Matching against VDJdb was skewed toward anti-spike CD8 responses, likely underestimated virus-specific expansions, and missed private and CD4 specificities.

At least ten counts were recorded for this clonotype. It has no known antigen specificity. Per-nucleotide qualities are absent, and no much larger clonotype sits a single base away. The sequence came from an adult who was a healthcare worker with PCR-confirmed SARS-CoV-2 infection or an uninfected control (not recorded which). The chain uses TRBV7-9 and TRBJ2-3, and possibly TRBD1, on 6 matching bases. The sequencing input was whole blood. The CDR3 region: CASRGGLGTDTQYF. The DNA sequence is TGTGCCAGCAGAGGGGGTCTTGGGACAGATACGCAGTATTTT.